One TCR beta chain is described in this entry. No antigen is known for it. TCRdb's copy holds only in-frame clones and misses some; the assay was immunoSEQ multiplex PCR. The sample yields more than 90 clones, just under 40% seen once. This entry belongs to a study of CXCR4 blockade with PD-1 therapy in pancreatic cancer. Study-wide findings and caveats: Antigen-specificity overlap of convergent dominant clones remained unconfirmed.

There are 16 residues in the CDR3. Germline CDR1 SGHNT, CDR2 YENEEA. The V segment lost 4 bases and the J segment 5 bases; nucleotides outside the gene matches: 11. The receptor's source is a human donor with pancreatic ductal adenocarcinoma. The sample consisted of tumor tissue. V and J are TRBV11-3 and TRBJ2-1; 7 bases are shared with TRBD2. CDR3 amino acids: CASSSREAKIHNEQFF. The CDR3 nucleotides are TGTGCCAGCAGCTCCCGGGAGGCCAAGATACACAATGAGCAGTTCTTC.